A single sample gave rise to the 12 T cell receptor beta chains below, sequenced in a study of type 1 and type 2 diabetes patients. PCR was run on genomic DNA. Amplification of the beta chain CDR3 used 30 forward and 13 reverse multiplex primers. TCRdb fed the multiplex PCR reads into MiXCR, producing one record per CDR3 protein. This table has a few hundred thousand distinct CDR3 sequences, around 50% appearing once. The sequencing sample was made of peripheral blood mononuclear cells (PBMCs). Receptor source: a man between 18 and 35 years old with type 2 diabetes.

V gene TRBV19 combines with J gene TRBJ2-2; 11 bases match TRBD1. V lost 7 bases and J lost 0; bases outside the gene matches: 4. The CDR3 is 16 amino acids. The V gene's germline CDR1 is LNHDA and CDR2 SQIVND (reference sequence). The CDR3 DNA is TGTGCCAGTAACTCGGGACAGGGGGCGAACACCGGGGAGCTGTTTTTT. Translating gives CASNSGQGANTGELFF.

The rearrangement links TRBV10-2 to TRBJ2-5; 7 bases line up with TRBD1. V lost 2 bases to trimming and J lost 3 bases; unmatched junction nucleotides: 3. CDR1 and CDR2 from the germline V gene are WSHSY and SAAADI. This CDR3 spans 14 amino acids. CDR3 in DNA: TGCGCCAGCAGTGAGACAGGGGCAGAAGAGACCCAGTACTTC. Its protein is CASSETGAEETQYF.

The V and J genes are TRBV10-2 and TRBJ2-2, with 11 bases identical to TRBD2. The CDR3 runs to 14 residues. Germline loops: CDR1 WSHSY, CDR2 SAAADI. V lost 9 bases to trimming and J lost 1 base; unmatched junction nucleotides: 1. The CDR3: CARTSGENTGELFF. The CDR3 DNA reads as TGCGCCAGGACTAGCGGGGAGAACACCGGGGAGCTGTTTTTT.

This clonotype turned up a few times. The J gene is TRBJ1-2, the V gene TRBV29-1; D uncertain. This CDR3 region has 13 residues. Germline V gene sequence: CDR1 SQVTM, CDR2 ANQGSEA. V dropped 4 bases and J dropped 2 bases, with 11 bases sitting between them. The CDR3 bases are TGCAGCGTTGCGGACGAGGAGAACTATGGCTACACCTTC. Translating gives CSVADEENYGYTF. The complete variable domain, with remaining parts taken from reference TRBV29-1 and TRBJ1-2, reads SAVISQKPSRDICQRGTSLTIQCQVDSQVTMMFWYRQQPGQSLTLIATANQGSEATYESGFVIDKFPISRPNLTFSTLTVSNMSPEDSSIYLCSVADEENYGYTFGSGTRLTVV.

The rearrangement joins TRBV6-5 to TRBJ1-2; D call uncertain. Germline CDR1 is MNHEY and CDR2 is SVGAGI. The CDR3 is made up of 12 amino acids. Trimming removed 6 bases from V and 3 bases from J, with 8 bases in between. The CDR3 DNA reads as TGTGCCAGCAGGACCATGGACTATGGCTACACCTTC. It encodes CASRTMDYGYTF.

This chain links TRBV7-8 with TRBJ2-2; no reliable D call. Per the germline V gene, CDR1 is SGHVS and CDR2 is FQNEAQ. This CDR3 has 11 amino acids. Trimming stripped 6 bases from V and 9 bases from J, with 8 bases between. The CDR3 DNA reads as TGTGCCAGCAGTCTTAAGCGGGAGCTGTTTTTT. It specifies CASSLKRELFF.

This sequence joins TRBV20-1 and TRBJ2-2; D perhaps matches TRBD2 (7 bases). This CDR3 has 15 amino acids. Per the germline V gene, CDR1 is DFQATT and CDR2 is SNEGSKA (reference sequence). V shed 3 bases and J shed 5 bases, with 16 bases lying between them. The CDR3 region has the DNA TGCAGTGCTAGGCAGGGGAGGGTAGAGACCGGGGAGCTGTTTTTT. This gives the protein CSARQGRVETGELFF.

This clonotype was detected only a few times. V usage is TRBV29-1 and J usage is TRBJ2-5; the D gene could be TRBD1 or TRBD2 (6 bases each). Germline V gene data show CDR1 as SQVTM and CDR2 as ANQGSEA. V lost 3 bases and J 2 bases, leaving 13 bases between the germline ends. The CDR3 is 14 amino acids. The CDR3: CSVDRGGRQETQYF. Written as DNA, the CDR3 is TGCAGCGTTGACAGGGGTGGGAGGCAAGAGACCCAGTACTTC. Variable domain in full (rest from reference TRBV29-1 and TRBJ2-5): SAVISQKPSRDICQRGTSLTIQCQVDSQVTMMFWYRQQPGQSLTLIATANQGSEATYESGFVIDKFPISRPNLTFSTLTVSNMSPEDSSIYLCSVDRGGRQETQYFGPGTRLLVL.

Comments on this clonotype: Just one base apart from a much larger clone, this may be a read error. The chain recombines TRBV2 with TRBJ1-1, with D maybe TRBD1 (5 bases). Trimming took off 3 bases at V and 3 bases at J, with 11 bases between the two ends. The CDR3 sequence is 14 residues long. Germline V gives CDR1 SNHLY, CDR2 FYNNEI. The CDR3 loop reads CASSDRAADTEAFF. CDR3 nucleotides: TGTGCCAGCAGTGACAGGGCTGCGGACACTGAAGCTTTCTTT.

This clonotype has more than one count but fewer than ten. CDR3 nucleotide sequence: TGTGCCAGCAGGGGCGACGGGACTAGCGGGGAGCAAAAGACGCAGTATTTT. Encoded protein: CASRGDGTSGEQKTQYF. The V and J genes are TRBV14 and TRBJ2-3; the match to TRBD2 covers 13 bases. The junction had 15 bases not matched to a gene; V was cut back by 6 bases and J by 9 bases. The CDR3 sequence is 17 residues long. The germline V gene encodes CDR1 SGHDN and CDR2 FVKESK.

In its sample, this clonotype was seen a few times. The chain carries TRBV11-3 and TRBJ2-1; the D is unclear. V was pared by 5 bases and J by 8 bases, with 7 bases between. The CDR3 has 11 amino acids. CDR1 and CDR2 from the germline V gene are SGHNT and YENEEA. CDR3 sequence reads: CASSRLDEQFF. Written as DNA, the CDR3 is TGTGCCAGCAGCCGCCTTGATGAGCAGTTCTTC.

The chain uses TRBV20-1 and TRBJ2-7; 8 nucleotides align to TRBD1. The CDR3 is 14 residues long. From germline, CDR1 is DFQATT and CDR2 SNEGSKA (reference sequence). J was trimmed by 5 bases and V by 3 bases; bases with no gene match: 9. In DNA, the CDR3 is TGCAGTGCTAGTGATAGGACAGGGCTCCACGAGCAGTACTTC. This sequence encodes CSASDRTGLHEQYF.